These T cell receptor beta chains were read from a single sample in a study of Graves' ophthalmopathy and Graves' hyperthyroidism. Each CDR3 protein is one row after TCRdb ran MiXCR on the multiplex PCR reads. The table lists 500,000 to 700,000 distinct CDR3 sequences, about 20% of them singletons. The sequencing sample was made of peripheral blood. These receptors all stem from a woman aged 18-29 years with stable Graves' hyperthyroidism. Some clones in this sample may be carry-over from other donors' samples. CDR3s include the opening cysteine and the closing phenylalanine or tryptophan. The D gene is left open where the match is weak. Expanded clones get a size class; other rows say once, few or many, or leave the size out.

DNA: TGTGCCAGTAGTATTCGATTCCGGGAGGCGGGAGAGACCCAGTACTTC
CDR3: CASSIRFREAGETQYF
size: .
J: TRBJ2-5
D: TRBD2
V: TRBV19

DNA: TGCGCCAGCAGCCGAATACAGGGGGCTCAAGGAACTGAAGCTTTCTTT
CDR3: CASSRIQGAQGTEAFF
size: once
J: TRBJ1-1
D: TRBD1
V: TRBV5-1

DNA: TGTGCCAGCAGTCCCATTCCCGTGGGGGGAGGGCCCCAGCATTTT
CDR3: CASSPIPVGGGPQHF
size: .
J: TRBJ1-5
D: .
V: TRBV27

DNA: TGTGCCAGCAGTTACCGGCTAAACTCTGGAAACACCATATATTTT
CDR3: CASSYRLNSGNTIYF
size: .
J: TRBJ1-3
D: .
V: TRBV6-5

DNA: TGTGCCAGCAGCTTGCAAAATGTGGCCCACGAGGCTTTCTTT
CDR3: CASSLQNVAHEAFF
size: .
J: TRBJ1-1
D: .
V: TRBV5-4

DNA: TGTGCCAGCAGTTACTCTCACAGGGATGAGCAGTACTTC
CDR3: CASSYSHRDEQYF
size: .
J: TRBJ2-7
D: .
V: TRBV6-5

DNA: TGTGCCAGCAACGACAGGGGGCTGGGGACCGGGGAGCTGTTTTTT
CDR3: CASNDRGLGTGELFF
size: many
J: TRBJ2-2
D: TRBD1
V: TRBV6-1

DNA: TGTGCCAGCAGTGAAGGGTGGTCAGGGAGACGAGGCTACACCTTC
CDR3: CASSEGWSGRRGYTF
size: .
J: TRBJ1-2
D: .
V: TRBV6-1

DNA: TGTGCCAGCAGTTGGGCAGGGCAAGAGACCCAGTACTTC
CDR3: CASSWAGQETQYF
size: many
J: TRBJ2-5
D: .
V: TRBV6-5

DNA: TGCGCCAGCAGCCAAGATCCCAGTGTGTACGAGCAGTACTTC
CDR3: CASSQDPSVYEQYF
size: .
J: TRBJ2-7
D: .
V: TRBV4-1

DNA: TGTGCCAGCAGCTTAGGTTTTATCAGGAACTTC
CDR3: CASSLGFIRNF
size: few
J: TRBJ2-4
D: .
V: TRBV7-2

DNA: TGTGCCAGCAGTTACCCGACAGGGGAGGGCTACGAGCAGTACTTC
CDR3: CASSYPTGEGYEQYF
size: few
J: TRBJ2-7
D: .
V: TRBV6-5

DNA: TGTGCCACCAGTGACAGGGTGAGTCAGCCCCAGCATTTT
CDR3: CATSDRVSQPQHF
size: .
J: TRBJ1-5
D: .
V: TRBV24-1

DNA: TGTGCCTGGACCGCGGGCGGTGATAAGTACTTC
CDR3: CAWTAGGDKYF
size: many
J: TRBJ2-7
D: .
V: TRBV30

DNA: TGTGCCAGCAGTGAGAGGCTTGGCTACGAGCAGTACTTC
CDR3: CASSERLGYEQYF
size: .
J: TRBJ2-7
D: .
V: TRBV25-1

DNA: TGTGCCAGTAGTTCCCCGGGACTTGCCAACCAGCCCCAGCATTTT
CDR3: CASSSPGLANQPQHF
size: many
J: TRBJ1-5
D: .
V: TRBV19

DNA: TGCGCCAGCAGCTTAGAGACAGGGAGTTTGGGCGAGCAGTACTTC
CDR3: CASSLETGSLGEQYF
size: many
J: TRBJ2-7
D: TRBD1
V: TRBV5-1

DNA: TGTGCCAGCAGTTTTCAGTACGGCTACACCTTC
CDR3: CASSFQYGYTF
size: .
J: TRBJ1-2
D: .
V: TRBV12-3/TRBV12-4

DNA: TGTGCCAGCAGTGTAGGGGGAGGACATAGCAATCAGCCCCAGCATTTT
CDR3: CASSVGGGHSNQPQHF
size: .
J: TRBJ1-5
D: .
V: TRBV12-3/TRBV12-4

DNA: TGTGCCAGCAGTTTAGGGTTGCACTATGGCTACACCTTC
CDR3: CASSLGLHYGYTF
size: many
J: TRBJ1-2
D: .
V: TRBV12-3/TRBV12-4

DNA: TGTGCCAGCAGCTTCCCAGGACAGGGATGGGGCTACACCTTC
CDR3: CASSFPGQGWGYTF
size: .
J: TRBJ1-2
D: TRBD1
V: TRBV13

DNA: TGTGCCAGCAGCCCAAAGAGGGACAGGGAAAGGAGGACTGAAGCTTTCTTT
CDR3: CASSPKRDRERRTEAFF
size: many
J: TRBJ1-1
D: TRBD1
V: TRBV25-1

DNA: TGTGCCAGCAGCTTAATTTTCTCTGGGGCCAACGTCCTGACTTTC
CDR3: CASSLIFSGANVLTF
size: .
J: TRBJ2-6
D: .
V: TRBV7-3

DNA: TGTGCCAGCAGCAGGGGACAGCCGTACATTCAGTACTTC
CDR3: CASSRGQPYIQYF
size: many
J: TRBJ2-4
D: TRBD1
V: TRBV12-3/TRBV12-4

DNA: TGCAGCGTTGATGCAGCCAGGGATCAAGAGACCCAGTACTTC
CDR3: CSVDAARDQETQYF
size: many
J: TRBJ2-5
D: .
V: TRBV29-1

DNA: TGTGCCAGCAGTTACGGGAGCTCTGGAAACACCATATATTTT
CDR3: CASSYGSSGNTIYF
size: many
J: TRBJ1-3
D: .
V: TRBV6-5

DNA: TGTGCCAGCAGCTTAGATGACCTTCGCTCCTATAATTCACCCCTCCACTTT
CDR3: CASSLDDLRSYNSPLHF
size: few
J: TRBJ1-6
D: .
V: TRBV11-2

DNA: TGTGCCAGCAGCTTGGGACAGAACAAAGCTTTCTTT
CDR3: CASSLGQNKAFF
size: many
J: TRBJ1-1
D: TRBD1
V: TRBV7-2

DNA: TGCGCCAGCAGCCAAACAGGGACAGTCGGGCAGCCCCAGCATTTT
CDR3: CASSQTGTVGQPQHF
size: many
J: TRBJ1-5
D: TRBD1
V: TRBV4-1

DNA: TGCAGTGCTAGAGGTCCTGGCTCTGGGGCCTCCCCCAAGACCCAGTACTTC
CDR3: CSARGPGSGASPKTQYF
size: .
J: TRBJ2-5
D: .
V: TRBV20-1

DNA: TGCGCCAGCAGCCAAGATTTCCTAGCGGGTTCCTCCTACGAGCAGTACTTC
CDR3: CASSQDFLAGSSYEQYF
size: .
J: TRBJ2-7
D: TRBD2
V: TRBV4-1

DNA: TGCAGTGCTAGAGCGGACAGGGGTACGGTGGACACTGAAGCTTTCTTT
CDR3: CSARADRGTVDTEAFF
size: many
J: TRBJ1-1
D: TRBD1
V: TRBV20-1

DNA: TGTGCCAGCAGCGTGGAACAGGGTAGTGGCGAGCAGTACTTC
CDR3: CASSVEQGSGEQYF
size: many
J: TRBJ2-7
D: .
V: TRBV6-5

DNA: TGTGCCAGCAGCTTAGCGCGGTCCGGGGGGATTAGCACAGATACGCAGTATTTT
CDR3: CASSLARSGGISTDTQYF
size: many
J: TRBJ2-3
D: TRBD2
V: TRBV7-2

DNA: TGTGCCAGCAGCGAGGGGCTCTTGGACACCATATATTTT
CDR3: CASSEGLLDTIYF
size: many
J: TRBJ1-3
D: .
V: TRBV9

DNA: TGTGCCAGCAGCTTCTACCGGGACAGGGGGTCTGAAGCTTTCTTT
CDR3: CASSFYRDRGSEAFF
size: many
J: TRBJ1-1
D: TRBD1
V: TRBV7-9

DNA: TGTGCCAGCAGTGAACGTAGCGGGAGTACTTACGAGCAGTACTTC
CDR3: CASSERSGSTYEQYF
size: many
J: TRBJ2-7
D: TRBD2
V: TRBV6-1

DNA: TGTGCCAGCAGTTTTCAGCCGGGACAGGGCCGGGAGCAGTACTTC
CDR3: CASSFQPGQGREQYF
size: many
J: TRBJ2-7
D: TRBD1
V: TRBV27

DNA: TGTGCCAGCAGTTCTTACAGGGGTGGAAACACCATATATTTT
CDR3: CASSSYRGGNTIYF
size: .
J: TRBJ1-3
D: TRBD1
V: TRBV6-5